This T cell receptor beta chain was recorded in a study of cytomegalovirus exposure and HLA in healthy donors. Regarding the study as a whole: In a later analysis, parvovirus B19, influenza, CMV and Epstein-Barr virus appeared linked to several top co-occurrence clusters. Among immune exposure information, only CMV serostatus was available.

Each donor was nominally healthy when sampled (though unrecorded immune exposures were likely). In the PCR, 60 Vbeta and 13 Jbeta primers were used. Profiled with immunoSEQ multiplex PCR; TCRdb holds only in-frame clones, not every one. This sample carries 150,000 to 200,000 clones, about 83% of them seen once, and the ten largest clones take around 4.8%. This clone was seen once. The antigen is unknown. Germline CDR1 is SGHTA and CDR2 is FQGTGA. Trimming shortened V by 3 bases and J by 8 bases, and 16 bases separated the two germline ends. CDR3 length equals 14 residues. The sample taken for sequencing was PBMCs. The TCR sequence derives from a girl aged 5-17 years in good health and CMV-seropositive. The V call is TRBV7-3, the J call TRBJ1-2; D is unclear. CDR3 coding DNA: TGTGCCAGCAGCTTCGACGGAGCGAACGGGGGCTACACCTTC. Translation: CASSFDGANGGYTF.